This paragraph covers one T cell receptor beta chain sequence. The antigen remains undetermined. All donors participated as healthy donors of bone marrow. V shed 5 bases, J shed 6 bases, and the junction held 5 bases outside the gene matches. Germline V gene sequence: CDR1 LNHNV, CDR2 YYDKDF (reference sequence). The CDR3 is made up of 15 amino acids. This record comes from a study of cytomegalovirus exposure and HLA in healthy donors. Study-level findings and limits: Sequencing likely caused a cluster of highly shared sequence variants. 87-base-pair reads could not separate some V segments, including TRBV6-2 and TRBV6-3.

It was with 60 Vbeta and 13 Jbeta primers that the PCR ran. The method was immunoSEQ multiplex PCR; TCRdb's version includes in-frame clones alone and lacks a portion of them. The sample yields 200,000 to 250,000 clones, 80% to 90% seen once. The chain recombines TRBV15 with TRBJ2-7; TRBD2 agrees at 15 bases. The receptor was derived from a man aged 30 to 39 in good health and CMV-seronegative. Sequenced: PBMCs. In nucleotides, the CDR3 is TGTGCCACCAGCGGGACTAGCGGGGGGCTGGGCGAGCAGTACTTC. It specifies CATSGTSGGLGEQYF.